This T cell receptor beta chain was identified in a study of STAT3 mutations in large granular lymphocyte leukemia. Findings and limits, study-wide: At least one immunodominant TCR beta clonotype appeared in every T-cell large granular lymphocyte leukemia patient.

Note on this clone: No antigen is known for it.

Method: immunoSEQ multiplex PCR; TCRdb's copy keeps in-frame clones and lacks some. The sample holds about 42,000 clones, around 80% seen once. The CDR3 is made up of 14 amino acids. V shed 3 bases and J shed 0 bases, with 6 bases lying between them. Per germline, CDR1 MNHNS and CDR2 SASEGT. The V and J genes are TRBV6-1 and TRBJ2-1, with D uncertain. The sequence was obtained from a human donor with T large granular lymphocyte leukemia. Some clones in this sample may be carry-over from other donors' samples. The sequencing sample was made of PBMCs. The CDR3 reads CASSDVYSYNEQFF. CDR3 DNA: TGTGCCAGCAGTGATGTTTACTCCTACAATGAGCAGTTCTTC.